This TCR beta chain emerged from a study of beta chain features in type 1 diabetes. About the study: Cells sorted and examined across all samples totaled 107,917,701.

The study reverse transcribed the entire isolated RNA, so it sequenced expressed TCRB transcripts. Deep immunoSEQ sequencing covered naive, central memory and regulatory T cell samples. Only in-frame clones appear in the TCRdb table, and some are missing; sequencing was by immunoSEQ multiplex PCR. The sample lists approximately 170,000 clones, 63% seen once, with around 0.096% in the top ten. In this sample, this clone turned up a few times. Its antigen remains unidentified. Overall study findings and caveats: Shorter TCRB CDR3s, moderately but significantly so, marked every one of the four CD4+ subsets in Type 1 diabetes patients.

The V end was cut by 2 bases, the J end by 0 bases, with 6 bases between. Germline V gives CDR1 SGHNT, CDR2 YYREEE (reference sequence). This CDR3 is built from 14 residues. CD45RO/CCR7/CD25/CD127/CD95/CD27 separated CD4+ naive, central memory, regulatory and stem cell-like memory cells by sorting. The sequencing input was naive CD4+ T cells from blood. The sequence was obtained from a man aged 25-45 years with type 1 diabetes. The rearrangement links TRBV5-4 to TRBJ2-1; TRBD2 might be the D (5 bases). CDR3 amino acids: CASSFSGSYNEQFF. The CDR3 region has the DNA TGTGCCAGCAGCTTCAGCGGCTCCTACAATGAGCAGTTCTTC. Supplemented by reference TRBV5-4 and TRBJ2-1, the full variable domain reads ETGVTQSPTHLIKTRGQQVTLRCSSQSGHNTVSWYQQALGQGPQFIFQYYREEENGRGNFPPRFSGLQFPNYSSELNVNALELDDSALYLCASSFSGSYNEQFFGPGTRLTVL.